This T cell receptor (beta chain) is drawn from a study of blood T cell repertoires in COVID-19. Study as a whole: There were acute and convalescent COVID-19 samples, and they came from the United States, Italy and Spain.

How the authors handled the data: Scientists estimated how many nucleated cells there were by amplifying reference gene primers. The repertoire was sequenced with immunoSEQ multiplex PCR; TCRdb's copy has only in-frame clones and lacks some. The D gene and trimming were derived from the DNA, and the V and J assignments and clone size from that table. The sample lists under 200,000 clones, roughly nine tenths occurring once. V gave up 4 bases and J gave up 3 bases, with 13 bases separating them. There are 15 residues in the CDR3. Germline values: CDR1 LNHDA, CDR2 SQIVND (reference sequence). The receptor was isolated from a man between 50 and 59 years old with acute or convalescent COVID-19. The rearrangement links TRBV19 to TRBJ1-3; D not certain. Sequenced material: peripheral blood. The CDR3 bases are TGTGCCAGTAGTACCCGACAAGCCGGTGGAAACACCATATATTTT. Residues: CASSTRQAGGNTIYF.